Listed below are T cell receptor beta chains from one sample, sequenced in a study of OX40 agonist ivuxolimab in advanced cancers. The assay was immunoSEQ multiplex PCR, and TCRdb's table has in-frame clones only and misses some. The sample lists 25,000 to 35,000 clones; around four fifths were seen once. The sample consisted of CD4+ or CD8+ T cells sorted from blood, taken in a trial of the OX40 agonist ivuxolimab. The receptors were sampled from an adult with an advanced solid tumor such as melanoma, head and neck, liver or kidney cancer. Each CDR3 is given with its conserved first and last residue. D genes are given only for firm matches. Part of the rows lack a size; the others show once, few, many or a class for expanded clones.

v_gene,j_gene,d_gene,abundance,CDR3aa,CDR3nt
TRBV7-9,TRBJ1-5,NA,NA,CASSWGGRLIQPQHF,TGTGCCAGCAGCTGGGGGGGAAGGTTGATTCAGCCCCAGCATTTT
TRBV5-4,TRBJ1-2,NA,few,CASRGGTDSANYGYTF,TGTGCCAGCAGAGGCGGGACCGACTCAGCTAACTATGGCTACACCTTC
TRBV28,TRBJ2-5,TRBD2,NA,CASSYLERGGGAETQYF,TGTGCCAGCAGTTACCTGGAGCGGGGGGGCGGAGCAGAGACCCAGTACTTC
TRBV28,TRBJ2-7,NA,once,CASSQQWEQYF,TGTGCCAGCAGTCAACAGTGGGAGCAGTACTTC
TRBV27,TRBJ2-7,NA,NA,CASSLTSSGSYEQYF,TGTGCCAGCAGCCTTACTAGCTCTGGCTCCTACGAGCAGTACTTC
TRBV10-3,TRBJ1-5,TRBD1,NA,CAISAGQGGTQPQHF,TGTGCCATCAGCGCGGGACAGGGAGGGACGCAGCCCCAGCATTTT
TRBV5-4,TRBJ1-1,TRBD1,NA,CASSLGQVSTTEAFF,TGTGCCAGCAGCTTAGGACAGGTCAGTACCACTGAAGCTTTCTTT
TRBV11-2,TRBJ2-2,NA,NA,CASSLEALPPRELFF,TGTGCCAGCAGCTTAGAGGCTCTACCGCCAAGGGAGCTGTTTTTT
TRBV7-2,TRBJ1-2,TRBD1,NA,CASNQDRGRYGYTF,TGTGCCAGCAACCAGGACAGGGGAAGATATGGCTACACCTTC
TRBV5-6,TRBJ2-2,NA,NA,CASSLDWGTGELFF,TGTGCCAGCAGCTTGGACTGGGGCACCGGGGAGCTGTTTTTT
TRBV7-6,TRBJ1-1,NA,NA,CASSSQGTEAFF,TGTGCCAGCAGCTCACAGGGCACTGAAGCTTTCTTT
TRBV18,TRBJ1-5,NA,few,CASSQGVSNQPQHF,TGTGCCAGCTCACAGGGAGTTAGCAATCAGCCCCAGCATTTT
TRBV10-1,TRBJ2-3,NA,once,CASSRQVFDTQYF,TGCGCCAGCAGCCGACAGGTCTTCGATACGCAGTATTTT
TRBV18,TRBJ2-7,TRBD2,NA,CASSPVVSSGGYEQYF,TGTGCCAGCTCACCAGTTGTCTCTAGCGGGGGCTACGAGCAGTACTTC
TRBV2,TRBJ1-1,NA,NA,CASSDWDRAFF,TGTGCCAGCAGTGACTGGGACCGGGCTTTCTTT
TRBV29-1,TRBJ2-7,NA,few,CSFPTRDNSYEQYF,TGCAGCTTCCCCACCCGGGACAACTCCTACGAGCAGTACTTC
TRBV15,TRBJ1-1,TRBD1,NA,CATSRVDRDAEAFF,TGTGCCACCAGCAGAGTGGACAGGGACGCTGAAGCTTTCTTT